These T cell receptor beta chains were read from a single sample in a study of T cell repertoires in cytomegalovirus infection. What these receptors recognize is not known. TCRdb called the reads again in MiXCR, with one record for every CDR3 protein. The data hold some 560,000 distinct CDR3 sequences, with about 39% observed a single time. The sample here was cultured PBMCs, taken from culture after CMV antigen stimulation. These receptors were collected from a human donor in good health (CMV status not recorded). Some clones in this sample may be carry-over from other donors' samples. Both conserved end residues are part of each CDR3. A D gene is named only where the DNA matches it firmly. Where a row states a size, it is once, few, many or the class of an expanded clone; other rows omit it.

j_gene: TRBJ1-5
v_gene: TRBV12-3/TRBV12-4
d_gene: -
abundance: -
CDR3aa: CASSWGSPQPQHF
CDR3nt: TGTGCCAGCTCCTGGGGGAGCCCTCAGCCCCAGCATTTT

j_gene: TRBJ2-1
v_gene: TRBV2
d_gene: -
abundance: few
CDR3aa: CASSSSDEGIDNEQFF
CDR3nt: TGTGCCAGCAGTAGCTCGGATGAGGGCATAGACAATGAGCAGTTCTTC

j_gene: TRBJ2-5
v_gene: TRBV7-8
d_gene: TRBD2
abundance: -
CDR3aa: CASSLMIAGGVLGETQYF
CDR3nt: TGTGCCAGCAGCTTAATGATAGCGGGAGGAGTTTTAGGGGAGACCCAGTACTTC

j_gene: TRBJ1-5
v_gene: TRBV2
d_gene: TRBD1
abundance: -
CDR3aa: CASSGQGTNSNQPQHF
CDR3nt: TGTGCCAGCAGTGGACAGGGGACAAATAGCAATCAGCCCCAGCATTTT

j_gene: TRBJ2-3
v_gene: TRBV4-3
d_gene: -
abundance: -
CDR3aa: CASSQDLSPADTQYF
CDR3nt: TGCGCCAGCAGCCAAGATCTCTCCCCCGCAGATACGCAGTATTTT

j_gene: TRBJ2-7
v_gene: TRBV7-2
d_gene: -
abundance: -
CDR3aa: CASSPGSPSYEQYF
CDR3nt: TGTGCCAGCAGCCCCGGCTCACCGTCCTACGAGCAGTACTTC

j_gene: TRBJ2-2
v_gene: TRBV7-9
d_gene: -
abundance: few
CDR3aa: CASSRETGELFF
CDR3nt: TGTGCCAGCAGCCGGGAAACCGGGGAGCTGTTTTTT

j_gene: TRBJ1-1
v_gene: TRBV5-1
d_gene: -
abundance: -
CDR3aa: CASSSPVGGTLGTEAFF
CDR3nt: TGCGCCAGCAGCTCCCCCGTAGGGGGGACTTTGGGGACTGAAGCTTTCTTT

j_gene: TRBJ1-1
v_gene: TRBV20-1
d_gene: TRBD1
abundance: -
CDR3aa: CSASSGTGLGRAFF
CDR3nt: TGCAGTGCTAGTAGTGGGACAGGCCTGGGTCGGGCTTTCTTT

j_gene: TRBJ2-5
v_gene: TRBV7-2
d_gene: TRBD2
abundance: many
CDR3aa: CASSKTSGRLQETQYF
CDR3nt: TGTGCCAGCAGCAAGACTAGCGGGAGGCTCCAAGAGACCCAGTACTTC

j_gene: TRBJ2-2
v_gene: TRBV6-1
d_gene: -
abundance: few
CDR3aa: CASRPLLQGRTGELFF
CDR3nt: TGTGCCAGCAGACCCCTCTTACAGGGCCGGACCGGGGAGCTGTTTTTT

j_gene: TRBJ2-2
v_gene: TRBV11-2
d_gene: -
abundance: few
CDR3aa: CASSLVPFDGGGGELFF
CDR3nt: TGTGCCAGCAGCTTAGTCCCCTTCGATGGAGGGGGCGGGGAGCTGTTTTTT

j_gene: TRBJ1-4
v_gene: TRBV20-1
d_gene: TRBD1
abundance: few
CDR3aa: CSATGEPGQSNEKLFF
CDR3nt: TGCAGTGCTACTGGGGAACCGGGACAGTCTAATGAAAAACTGTTTTTT

j_gene: TRBJ2-1
v_gene: TRBV7-6
d_gene: -
abundance: few
CDR3aa: CASSMNHRDGNNEQFF
CDR3nt: TGTGCCAGCAGCATGAACCACAGGGACGGGAACAATGAGCAGTTCTTC

j_gene: TRBJ1-1
v_gene: TRBV11-2
d_gene: TRBD1
abundance: few
CDR3aa: CASSSERQGNRAEAFF
CDR3nt: TGTGCCAGCAGCTCAGAGCGACAGGGGAATCGCGCTGAAGCTTTCTTT

j_gene: TRBJ1-4
v_gene: TRBV4-3
d_gene: -
abundance: few
CDR3aa: CASSQQTGTDEKLFF
CDR3nt: TGCGCCAGCAGCCAACAGACGGGGACGGATGAAAAACTGTTTTTT

j_gene: TRBJ1-1
v_gene: TRBV7-6
d_gene: TRBD1
abundance: few
CDR3aa: CASSPLTGAEAFF
CDR3nt: TGTGCCAGCAGCCCGTTGACAGGGGCTGAAGCTTTCTTT

j_gene: TRBJ2-7
v_gene: TRBV7-2
d_gene: -
abundance: many
CDR3aa: CASSLAHSFPPREQYF
CDR3nt: TGTGCCAGCAGCTTAGCGCATAGCTTCCCCCCCCGGGAGCAGTACTTC

j_gene: TRBJ2-7
v_gene: TRBV6-2/TRBV6-3
d_gene: -
abundance: -
CDR3aa: CATAAGVYEQYF
CDR3nt: TGTGCCACCGCGGCAGGGGTGTACGAGCAGTACTTC

j_gene: TRBJ1-1
v_gene: TRBV5-1
d_gene: -
abundance: -
CDR3aa: CASSLGGGENTEAFF
CDR3nt: TGCGCCAGCAGCTTGGGGGGAGGGGAGAACACTGAAGCTTTCTTT

j_gene: TRBJ2-1
v_gene: TRBV5-1
d_gene: -
abundance: once
CDR3aa: CASSLGGINEQFF
CDR3nt: TGCGCCAGCAGCTTGGGGGGAATAAATGAGCAGTTCTTC

j_gene: TRBJ1-1
v_gene: TRBV5-6
d_gene: -
abundance: few
CDR3aa: CASSPRSHRLTEAFF
CDR3nt: TGTGCCAGCAGCCCGAGGTCCCACAGGCTCACTGAAGCTTTCTTT

j_gene: TRBJ1-6
v_gene: TRBV6-2/TRBV6-3
d_gene: -
abundance: -
CDR3aa: CASSYWGTADNSPLHF
CDR3nt: TGTGCCAGCAGTTACTGGGGGACTGCAGATAATTCACCCCTCCACTTT

j_gene: TRBJ2-5
v_gene: TRBV12-5
d_gene: -
abundance: -
CDR3aa: CASGSPHRVQETQYF
CDR3nt: TGTGCTAGTGGTTCGCCCCACAGGGTACAAGAGACCCAGTACTTC

j_gene: TRBJ2-5
v_gene: TRBV7-2
d_gene: TRBD2
abundance: many
CDR3aa: CASRQSGGLIETQYF
CDR3nt: TGTGCCAGCAGACAAAGCGGGGGGCTCATAGAGACCCAGTACTTC

j_gene: TRBJ2-5
v_gene: TRBV27
d_gene: TRBD2
abundance: -
CDR3aa: CASSSASGFQETQYF
CDR3nt: TGTGCCAGCAGTTCTGCTAGCGGGTTCCAAGAGACCCAGTACTTC

j_gene: TRBJ1-3
v_gene: TRBV7-9
d_gene: -
abundance: -
CDR3aa: CASSEDGGNTIYF
CDR3nt: TGTGCCAGCAGCGAGGACGGTGGTAACACCATATATTTT

j_gene: TRBJ1-1
v_gene: TRBV7-8
d_gene: -
abundance: few
CDR3aa: CASSPPDSWNTEAFF
CDR3nt: TGTGCCAGCAGCCCACCGGACAGCTGGAACACTGAAGCTTTCTTT

j_gene: TRBJ2-5
v_gene: TRBV20-1
d_gene: TRBD2
abundance: -
CDR3aa: CSVRSGADETQYF
CDR3nt: TGCAGTGTACGTAGCGGGGCGGATGAGACCCAGTACTTC

j_gene: TRBJ1-2
v_gene: TRBV7-2
d_gene: -
abundance: few
CDR3aa: CASSLQDRRGYTF
CDR3nt: TGTGCCAGCAGCTTACAGGATCGGCGTGGCTACACCTTC

j_gene: TRBJ2-1
v_gene: TRBV4-1
d_gene: TRBD2
abundance: -
CDR3aa: CASSQGPGGYNEQFF
CDR3nt: TGCGCCAGCAGCCAAGGACCGGGGGGCTACAATGAGCAGTTCTTC

j_gene: TRBJ2-3
v_gene: TRBV7-7
d_gene: -
abundance: many
CDR3aa: CASSLTGITDTQYF
CDR3nt: TGTGCCAGCAGCTTAACCGGGATAACAGATACGCAGTATTTT

j_gene: TRBJ2-5
v_gene: TRBV6-1
d_gene: TRBD2
abundance: -
CDR3aa: CASMTSRGKETQYF
CDR3nt: TGTGCCAGCATGACTAGCCGGGGGAAAGAGACCCAGTACTTC

j_gene: TRBJ2-7
v_gene: TRBV25-1
d_gene: TRBD2
abundance: -
CDR3aa: CASKQAGSSYEQYF
CDR3nt: TGTGCCAGTAAGCAAGCGGGGAGCTCCTACGAGCAGTACTTC

j_gene: TRBJ2-7
v_gene: TRBV7-8
d_gene: -
abundance: few
CDR3aa: CASSLVVTDYEQYF
CDR3nt: TGTGCCAGCAGCTTAGTAGTCACAGACTACGAGCAGTACTTC

j_gene: TRBJ1-1
v_gene: TRBV7-3
d_gene: -
abundance: -
CDR3aa: CASSPMSLAFF
CDR3nt: TGTGCCAGCAGCCCCATGTCGTTGGCTTTCTTT

j_gene: TRBJ2-1
v_gene: TRBV7-9
d_gene: TRBD2
abundance: few
CDR3aa: CASSPPHLAGGPHNEQFF
CDR3nt: TGTGCCAGCAGCCCCCCCCACCTGGCGGGGGGGCCCCACAATGAGCAGTTCTTC

j_gene: TRBJ1-4
v_gene: TRBV7-2
d_gene: -
abundance: -
CDR3aa: CASSHPGRWMEKLFF
CDR3nt: TGTGCCAGCAGCCATCCGGGACGGTGGATGGAAAAACTGTTTTTT

j_gene: TRBJ2-1
v_gene: TRBV10-3
d_gene: TRBD2
abundance: -
CDR3aa: CAISVLTSSYNEQFF
CDR3nt: TGTGCCATCAGTGTGCTGACTAGCTCTTACAATGAGCAGTTCTTC

j_gene: TRBJ2-1
v_gene: TRBV5-4
d_gene: -
abundance: -
CDR3aa: CASSTGRQGGNEQFF
CDR3nt: TGTGCCAGCAGCACGGGACGTCAGGGGGGCAATGAGCAGTTCTTC

j_gene: TRBJ2-7
v_gene: TRBV4-1
d_gene: -
abundance: -
CDR3aa: CASSQRGQSSYEQYF
CDR3nt: TGCGCCAGCAGCCAGAGGGGACAAAGCTCCTACGAGCAGTACTTC

j_gene: TRBJ2-7
v_gene: TRBV7-4
d_gene: TRBD1
abundance: -
CDR3aa: CASSASTGAEQYF
CDR3nt: TGTGCCAGCAGCGCATCGACAGGGGCCGAGCAGTACTTC

j_gene: TRBJ1-4
v_gene: TRBV7-2
d_gene: -
abundance: -
CDR3aa: CASSPAGSTGQLFF
CDR3nt: TGTGCCAGCAGCCCCGCCGGGTCTACAGGGCAACTGTTTTTT

j_gene: TRBJ2-3
v_gene: TRBV7-2
d_gene: -
abundance: -
CDR3aa: CASSHDVVGQYF
CDR3nt: TGTGCCAGCAGCCACGATGTGGTGGGTCAGTATTTT

j_gene: TRBJ2-3
v_gene: TRBV6-1
d_gene: -
abundance: few
CDR3aa: CASSEAPTDTQYF
CDR3nt: TGTGCCAGCAGTGAAGCCCCTACGGATACGCAGTATTTT

j_gene: TRBJ2-5
v_gene: TRBV6-1
d_gene: -
abundance: few
CDR3aa: CASSGEAKTQYF
CDR3nt: TGTGCCAGCTCGGGGGAAGCCAAGACCCAGTACTTC

j_gene: TRBJ2-1
v_gene: TRBV7-2
d_gene: TRBD2
abundance: -
CDR3aa: CASSSTGGRNEQFF
CDR3nt: TGTGCCAGCAGCTCGACGGGCGGGAGGAATGAGCAGTTCTTC

j_gene: TRBJ2-1
v_gene: TRBV7-9
d_gene: -
abundance: few
CDR3aa: CASSLVGAGGNEQFF
CDR3nt: TGTGCCAGCAGCTTAGTGGGAGCGGGTGGAAATGAGCAGTTCTTC

j_gene: TRBJ1-6
v_gene: TRBV18
d_gene: -
abundance: -
CDR3aa: CASSEPVSPLHF
CDR3nt: TGTGCCAGCTCAGAACCCGTCTCACCCCTCCACTTT

j_gene: TRBJ2-1
v_gene: TRBV20-1
d_gene: TRBD2
abundance: -
CDR3aa: CSARAPSGESSYNEQFF
CDR3nt: TGCAGTGCTAGAGCCCCTAGCGGGGAGAGCTCCTACAATGAGCAGTTCTTC

j_gene: TRBJ1-2
v_gene: TRBV4-3
d_gene: TRBD1
abundance: few
CDR3aa: CASSQDGGTGVGYTF
CDR3nt: TGCGCCAGCAGCCAAGATGGGGGGACAGGGGTCGGCTACACCTTC

j_gene: TRBJ2-5
v_gene: TRBV2
d_gene: -
abundance: -
CDR3aa: CASSEESVETQYF
CDR3nt: TGTGCCAGCAGTGAGGAGAGTGTGGAGACCCAGTACTTC

j_gene: TRBJ1-5
v_gene: TRBV5-6
d_gene: TRBD1
abundance: -
CDR3aa: CASSWSGTGDQPQHF
CDR3nt: TGTGCCAGCAGCTGGTCCGGGACAGGGGATCAGCCCCAGCATTTT

j_gene: TRBJ2-3
v_gene: TRBV10-3
d_gene: -
abundance: -
CDR3aa: CAISPRTVLSDTQYF
CDR3nt: TGTGCCATCAGCCCGCGGACAGTACTTTCAGATACGCAGTATTTT

j_gene: TRBJ1-5
v_gene: TRBV15
d_gene: -
abundance: -
CDR3aa: CATSFRREQPQHF
CDR3nt: TGTGCCACCAGCTTTAGGCGGGAACAGCCCCAGCATTTT

j_gene: TRBJ1-3
v_gene: TRBV5-1
d_gene: -
abundance: few
CDR3aa: CASSIGQSSGNTIYF
CDR3nt: TGCGCCAGCAGCATAGGACAGAGCTCTGGAAACACCATATATTTT

j_gene: TRBJ1-1
v_gene: TRBV7-2
d_gene: -
abundance: many
CDR3aa: CASSLGLSATEAFF
CDR3nt: TGTGCCAGCAGCTTAGGTTTGAGTGCCACTGAAGCTTTCTTT

j_gene: TRBJ1-6
v_gene: TRBV7-2
d_gene: TRBD1
abundance: -
CDR3aa: CASSSRGTGFNSPLHF
CDR3nt: TGTGCCAGCAGCTCCCGCGGGACAGGGTTTAATTCACCCCTCCACTTT

j_gene: TRBJ2-1
v_gene: TRBV12-3/TRBV12-4
d_gene: -
abundance: few
CDR3aa: CASSFSVKNEQFF
CDR3nt: TGTGCCAGCAGTTTTTCGGTCAAGAATGAGCAGTTCTTC

j_gene: TRBJ2-5
v_gene: TRBV12-3/TRBV12-4
d_gene: -
abundance: few
CDR3aa: CASSFRGRQETQYF
CDR3nt: TGTGCCAGCAGTTTCCGGGGACGGCAAGAGACCCAGTACTTC